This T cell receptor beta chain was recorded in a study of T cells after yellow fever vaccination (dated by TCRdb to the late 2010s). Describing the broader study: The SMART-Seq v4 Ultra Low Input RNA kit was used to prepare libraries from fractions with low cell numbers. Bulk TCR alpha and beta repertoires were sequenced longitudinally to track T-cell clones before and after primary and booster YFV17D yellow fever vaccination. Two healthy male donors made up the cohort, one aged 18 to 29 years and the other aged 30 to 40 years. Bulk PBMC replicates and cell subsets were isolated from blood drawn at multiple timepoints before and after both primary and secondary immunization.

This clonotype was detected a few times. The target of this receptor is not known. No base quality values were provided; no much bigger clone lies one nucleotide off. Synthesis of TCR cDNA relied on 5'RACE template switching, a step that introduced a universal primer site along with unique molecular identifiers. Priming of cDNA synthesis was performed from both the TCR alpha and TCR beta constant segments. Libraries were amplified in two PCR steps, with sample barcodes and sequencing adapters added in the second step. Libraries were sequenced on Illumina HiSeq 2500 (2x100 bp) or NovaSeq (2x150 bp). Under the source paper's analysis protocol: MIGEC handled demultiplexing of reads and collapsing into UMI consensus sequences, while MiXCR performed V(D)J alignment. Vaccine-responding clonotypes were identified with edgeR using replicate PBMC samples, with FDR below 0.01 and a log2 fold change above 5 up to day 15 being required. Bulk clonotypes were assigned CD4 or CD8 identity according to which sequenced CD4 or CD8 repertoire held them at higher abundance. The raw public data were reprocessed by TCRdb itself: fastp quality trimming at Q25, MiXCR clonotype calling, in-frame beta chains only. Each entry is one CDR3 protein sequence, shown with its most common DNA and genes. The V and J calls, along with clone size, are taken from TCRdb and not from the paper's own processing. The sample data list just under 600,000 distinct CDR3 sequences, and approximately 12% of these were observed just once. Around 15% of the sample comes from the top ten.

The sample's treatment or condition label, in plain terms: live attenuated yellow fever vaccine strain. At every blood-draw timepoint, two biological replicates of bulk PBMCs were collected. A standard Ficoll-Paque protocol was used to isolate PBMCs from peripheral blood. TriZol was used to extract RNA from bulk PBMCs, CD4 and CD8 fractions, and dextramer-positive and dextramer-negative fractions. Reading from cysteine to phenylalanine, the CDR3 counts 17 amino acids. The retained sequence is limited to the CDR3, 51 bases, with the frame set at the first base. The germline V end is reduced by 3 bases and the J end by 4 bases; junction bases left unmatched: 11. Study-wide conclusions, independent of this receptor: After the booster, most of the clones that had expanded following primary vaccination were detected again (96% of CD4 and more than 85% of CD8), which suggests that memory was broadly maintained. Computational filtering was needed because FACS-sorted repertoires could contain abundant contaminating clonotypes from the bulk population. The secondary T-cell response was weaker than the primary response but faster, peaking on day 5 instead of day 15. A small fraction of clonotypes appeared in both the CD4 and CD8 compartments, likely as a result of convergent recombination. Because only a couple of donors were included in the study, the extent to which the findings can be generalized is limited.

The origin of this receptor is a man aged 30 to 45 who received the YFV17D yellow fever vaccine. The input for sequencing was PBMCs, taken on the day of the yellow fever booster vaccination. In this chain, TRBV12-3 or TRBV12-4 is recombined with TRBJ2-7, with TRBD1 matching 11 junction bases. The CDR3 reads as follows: CASSFWGLRDRGYEQYF. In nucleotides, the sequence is TGTGCCAGCAGTTTTTGGGGCCTCCGGGACAGGGGGTACGAGCAGTACTTC.